This T cell receptor beta chain stems from a study of post-analysis software for immune sequencing data. Study as a whole: Several disease courses (relapsing-remitting, secondary progressive and progressive-relapsing) of multiple sclerosis were included.

The germline V gene encodes CDR1 MGHRA and CDR2 YSYEKL. This CDR3 comprises 11 residues. V was pared by 4 bases and J by 9 bases, with 7 bases between. Study-wide points: When patients were compared with controls, a handful of TRBV segments were more frequent, TRBV5-6, TRBV5-1 and TRBV20-1 among them. F measure clustering grouped samples strongly by preparation batch. Significantly decreased normalized Chao1 diversity was recorded for multiple sclerosis patients relative to controls.

Carried by the TCR beta cDNA libraries were unique molecular identifiers. Yield was about 500,000 cDNA molecules from roughly 1 to 10 million T cells. MiXCR was run by TCRdb on the PCR reads, yielding one entry per CDR3 protein. The sample yields some 260,000 distinct CDR3 sequences, around 34% seen once. Points on this clonotype: Its antigen is as yet unknown.

This chain uses TRBV4-1 with TRBJ2-1, with D tentatively TRBD2 (6 bases). The sequencing sample was made of blood. This TCR came from a girl aged 10 to 17 with multiple sclerosis. This CDR3 is CASSREVEQFF. Written as DNA, the CDR3 is TGCGCCAGCAGCCGGGAGGTTGAGCAGTTCTTC.